The present T cell receptor (beta chain) was sequenced within a study of shared clonotypes between healthy human individuals. Background on the study: CD4 naive and CD4 memory each took three plates per donor, while CD8 naive took two and CD8 memory one. Study-level points and caveats: Naive subsets typically showed greater estimated richness than memory subsets. Rarefaction showed sorted-subset sequencing was incomplete despite large depth.

V shed 4 bases and J shed 2 bases, with 22 bases lying between them. Per germline, CDR1 LNHDA and CDR2 SQIVND (reference sequence). CDR3 length: 18 amino acids. Under the authors' procedure: Filtering differed because ImmunoSEQ produced junction-only sequences that carried no quality scores. Data came from immunoSEQ multiplex PCR; TCRdb stores just in-frame clones and leaves some out. The V and J calls and the clone size are those of that table, but D and trimming were determined from the DNA. Of around 2,000,000 clones in the sample, roughly 94% were seen once. Naive CD8 cells lacked CD45RO, underwent positive selection for CCR7 and left out terminally differentiated effector memory CD45RA+ cells. Regarding this clone: No antigen is known for it.

The sequenced sample was naive CD8+ T cells sorted from blood. V gene TRBV19 combines with J gene TRBJ2-3; the D is unclear. This TCR derives from a young man in good health. In DNA, the CDR3 is TGTGCCAGTAGTACCCGGGTAGCTAATCCCATTACCACAGATACGCAGTATTTT. This codes for CASSTRVANPITTDTQYF.